The 25 T cell receptor beta chains below all came from one sample that was sequenced in a study of CD8 T cells in ankylosing spondylitis. Via MiXCR, TCRdb re-called the 5' RACE reads, giving one row per CDR3 protein. The table includes about 27,000 distinct CDR3 sequences, 7.9% detected once. The specimen sequenced was blood. The source of these receptors is a male donor with ankylosing spondylitis or in good health (not recorded which).

The J gene is TRBJ2-7, the V gene TRBV28, with 7 bases identical to TRBD1. The CDR3 is made up of 13 amino acids. Germline lookup yields CDR1 MDHEN and CDR2 SYDVKM. After removal of 3 bases from V and 5 bases from J, the junction contained 4 bases not matched to a gene. CDR3: CASSFEGGDEQYV. The CDR3 DNA reads as TGTGCCAGCAGTTTCGAAGGGGGCGACGAGCAGTACGTC.

The genes are TRBV10-3 and TRBJ2-1; a possible D gene is TRBD1 (5 bases). The germline V and J ends were trimmed by 6 bases and 6 bases, with 15 bases remaining between them. This CDR3 has 14 residues. CDR1 is ENHRY and CDR2 is SYGVKD in the germline V gene. The CDR3 nucleotides read TGTGCCATCAGGCAGGGTGGTCTGGGCAATGAGCAGTTCTTC. This sequence encodes CAIRQGGLGNEQFF.

J is TRBJ2-1 and V is TRBV27; 11 bases line up with TRBD2. The germline V gene has CDR1 MNHEY and CDR2 SMNVEV (reference sequence). The trim removed 4 bases at V and 6 bases at J, leaving 5 bases unmatched. CDR3 length: 15 amino acids. For the CDR3, the DNA is TGTGCCAGCAGTTCCGCGGGACTAGCGGTCAATGAGCAGTTCTTC. Translating gives CASSSAGLAVNEQFF.

This clonotype was detected ten times or more. J is TRBJ2-5 and V is TRBV30; D remains unclear. There are 11 residues in the CDR3. Germline V gene lookup returns CDR1 GTSNPN and CDR2 SVGIG (reference sequence). The V gene lost 3 bases and the J gene lost 11 bases, with 13 bases spanning the gap. The CDR3 is CAWSEDGPQYF. CDR3 DNA: TGTGCCTGGAGCGAGGACGGACCTCAGTACTTC.

This clonotype has at least ten counts. The chain joins TRBV20-1 to TRBJ2-5; 8 positions match TRBD2. The CDR3 extends over 16 amino acids. Losses at the gene ends were 0 bases for V and 0 bases for J; bases not matched to a gene: 6. Per germline, CDR1 DFQATT and CDR2 SNEGSKA (reference sequence). The CDR3 reads CSARDYQRGYQETQYF. CDR3 DNA: TGCAGTGCTAGAGATTACCAGCGGGGGTACCAAGAGACCCAGTACTTC.

The DNA for the CDR3 is TGTGCCAGTAGTGACCGAACAGGGAGCTCCTACAATGAGCAGTTCTTC. It yields the protein CASSDRTGSSYNEQFF. The genes are TRBV19 and TRBJ2-1; tentative D call: TRBD1 (6 bases). Per the germline V gene, CDR1 is LNHDA and CDR2 is SQIVND (reference sequence). This CDR3 region has 16 residues. The V and J ends lost 5 bases and 0 bases respectively, with 14 bases between them.

This clonotype has ten or more counts. J is TRBJ2-5 and V is TRBV20-1; D is undetermined. V was trimmed by 6 bases and J by 0 bases, leaving 14 bases between them. Germline V lookup: CDR1 DFQATT, CDR2 SNEGSKA (reference sequence). The CDR3 totals 14 residues. In nucleotides, the CDR3 is TGCAGTGCCCCGGACCTAAGGAACCAAGAGACCCAGTACTTC. Translated, it gives CSAPDLRNQETQYF.

This clonotype was found many times. The chain uses TRBV20-1 and TRBJ1-1; perhaps TRBD1 as D (6 bases). CDR3 length: 12 residues. V lost 3 bases, J lost 7 bases, and 12 bases lay in between. Germline loops: CDR1 DFQATT, CDR2 SNEGSKA (reference sequence). The CDR3, as DNA: TGCAGTGCTAGTGTAGGACAGTTTGAAGCTTTCTTT. Encoded protein: CSASVGQFEAFF.

J is TRBJ2-1 and V is TRBV5-1; D unresolved. The V gene lost 6 bases and the J gene lost 7 bases, with 14 bases spanning the gap. The CDR3 contains 13 residues. The germline gives CDR1 SGHRS, CDR2 YFSETQ. The CDR3 DNA is TGCGCCAGCACCGGGTGGGATTCGAATGAGCAGTTCTTC. Its protein product is CASTGWDSNEQFF.

This clonotype was seen repeatedly, ten times or more. CDR3 nucleotides: TGCGCCAGCAGCCCGGAAGGCAATAGCGGGAGAAGGGGCGGGGAGCTGTTTTTT. It encodes CASSPEGNSGRRGGELFF. The chain couples TRBV5-1 to TRBJ2-2; 9 nucleotides line up with TRBD2. This CDR3 has 18 residues. Germline CDR1 and CDR2: SGHRS and YFSETQ. V lost 4 bases to trimming and J lost 7 bases; unmatched junction nucleotides: 17.

In its sample, this clonotype was seen many times. This chain links TRBV4-3 with TRBJ2-5; no clear D. The CDR3 contains 15 residues. V was cut by 0 bases and J by 2 bases, with 10 bases left in between. The germline V gene has CDR1 LGHNA and CDR2 YSLEER. The DNA of the CDR3 is TGCGCCAGCAGCCAAGAACCTAATACGCAAGAGACCCAGTACTTC. This encodes CASSQEPNTQETQYF.

The chain couples TRBV5-5 to TRBJ2-2; D is ambiguous. Trimming took 1 base from V and 3 from J, leaving 10 bases between them. There are 15 residues in the CDR3. Germline-derived CDR1 and CDR2 are SGHKS and YYEKEE (reference sequence). The CDR3 loop is CASSLISSYTGELFF. Here the CDR3 DNA reads TGTGCCAGCAGCTTGATCAGTTCTTACACCGGGGAGCTGTTTTTT.

This rearrangement joins TRBV7-2 to TRBJ2-4, with 11 bases identical to TRBD1. CDR1 and CDR2 (germline): SGHTA, FQGNSA. J was trimmed by 12 bases and V by 5 bases; bases with no gene match: 9. The CDR3 is 14 residues long. The CDR3 nucleotides are TGTGCCAGCAGCGCCGGACAGGGGGCCATGTCTCAGTACTTC. Amino acids: CASSAGQGAMSQYF.

The V and J genes are TRBV20-1 and TRBJ1-2, with 7 bases aligning to TRBD1. CDR3 size: 13 residues. Germline V lookup: CDR1 DFQATT, CDR2 SNEGSKA (reference sequence). V was clipped by 5 bases and J by 4 bases; unmatched bases: 7. The CDR3 DNA follows: TGCAGTGCTGATCCCCGGGACAGCTATGGCTACACCTTC. This codes for CSADPRDSYGYTF.

The chain employs TRBV24-1 and TRBJ2-3; tentative D call: TRBD2 (5 bases). CDR1 and CDR2 from the germline V gene are KGHDR and SFDVKD. Trimming took off 5 bases at V and 5 bases at J, with 10 bases between the two ends. The length of the CDR3 is 13 residues. This CDR3 is CATSVNAGDTQYF. In DNA, the CDR3 is TGTGCCACCAGTGTAAACGCGGGAGATACGCAGTATTTT.

V gene TRBV6-4 combines with J gene TRBJ2-3; 11 bases are shared with TRBD1. The CDR3 contains 14 residues. The trim removed 3 bases at V and 4 bases at J, leaving 0 bases unmatched. Germline-derived CDR1 and CDR2 are MRHNA and SNTAGT. Written as DNA, the CDR3 is TGTGCCAGCAGTGAGGGACAGGGGGCAGATACGCAGTATTTT. It codes for CASSEGQGADTQYF.

The chain combines TRBV27 with TRBJ2-3, with TRBD1 matching over 9 bases. The CDR3 contains 14 residues. The germline CDR1 and CDR2 sequences are MNHEY and SMNVEV (reference sequence). V lost 6 bases to trimming and J lost 1 base; unmatched junction nucleotides: 2. DNA for the CDR3: TGTGCCAGCAGAAGGACAGGGGGCACAGATACGCAGTATTTT. This translates into CASRRTGGTDTQYF.

This clonotype was picked up many times. J is TRBJ1-1 and V is TRBV25-1; a weak D match, TRBD1 (5 bases). The CDR3 runs 14 residues. The ends were cut back, 2 bases at V and 3 bases at J, with 10 bases in the middle. The germline V gene encodes CDR1 MGHDK and CDR2 SYGVNS. The DNA of the CDR3 is TGTGCCAGCAGTGAACCCGACAGCCACACTGAAGCTTTCTTT. Its translation: CASSEPDSHTEAFF.

This clonotype has a handful of counts. The V and J genes are TRBV5-1 and TRBJ2-1; 9 positions match TRBD1. Trimming at V came to 2 bases and at J to 8 bases, leaving 8 bases not matched to a gene. The CDR3 consists of 15 residues. Germline-derived CDR1 and CDR2 are SGHRS and YFSETQ. The CDR3 sequence: CASSLTGQGDHEQFF. The CDR3 DNA reads TGCGCCAGCAGCTTAACGGGACAGGGTGACCATGAGCAGTTCTTC.

This clonotype was counted at least ten times. The rearrangement uses TRBV10-3 and TRBJ2-1; 7 nucleotides line up with TRBD1. Germline V gives CDR1 ENHRY, CDR2 SYGVKD. The V gene end was trimmed by 5 bases and the J gene end by 0 bases; junction bases not matched to a gene: 4. This CDR3 has 15 residues. CDR3 nucleotides: TGTGCCATCAGTAACAGGGGTATCTCCTACAATGAGCAGTTCTTC. Translating gives CAISNRGISYNEQFF.

In this sample, this clonotype turned up a few times. The genes are TRBV20-1 and TRBJ2-4, with 16 bases lining up with TRBD2. The germline gives CDR1 DFQATT, CDR2 SNEGSKA (reference sequence). Unmatched junction bases numbered 12, after V lost 5 bases and J lost 5 bases. The CDR3 covers 18 residues. The DNA for the CDR3 is TGCAGTGCTCGCCCGGGACTAGCGGGAGGGCCAGTCGAAAACATTCAGTACTTC. The encoded protein is CSARPGLAGGPVENIQYF.

There are a few counts of this clonotype. CDR3 sequence: CASSEFPSSEQFF. The CDR3 DNA follows: TGTGCCAGCAGTGAATTCCCCTCTAGTGAGCAGTTCTTC. The V gene is TRBV6-4, the J gene TRBJ2-1; no firm D call. The V end was cut by 3 bases, the J end by 9 bases, with 12 bases between. CDR1 is MRHNA and CDR2 is SNTAGT in the germline V gene. This CDR3 region has 13 residues.

This clonotype was recorded many times. DNA for the CDR3: TGTGCTAGTGGTTTTGCCGGGGAGCTGTTTTTT. This sequence encodes CASGFAGELFF. The chain uses TRBV12-5 and TRBJ2-2; D not resolved. Germline V gives CDR1 LGHNT, CDR2 FRNRAP. Trimming cost V 3 bases and J 6 bases, with 2 bases left between them. The CDR3 totals 11 residues.

This clonotype occurred a few times. This rearrangement joins TRBV11-2 to TRBJ2-3; D gene ambiguous. V lost 6 bases to trimming and J lost 6 bases, with 7 bases between them. CDR1 SGHAT and CDR2 FQNNGV come from the germline V gene. The CDR3 length is 11 residues. Written as DNA, the CDR3 is TGTGCCAGCAGGAACGCGGATACGCAGTATTTT. Amino acids: CASRNADTQYF.

In this sample, this clonotype turned up a few times. This chain joins TRBV5-1 and TRBJ2-1; 7 bases fit TRBD1. The CDR3 is made up of 14 amino acids. The germline V gene has CDR1 SGHRS and CDR2 YFSETQ. V lost 2 bases, J lost 6 bases, and 5 bases stayed unmatched. The CDR3 region has the DNA TGCGCCAGCAGCTTTTCGGCAGGGGGCAATGAGCAGTTCTTC. Protein product: CASSFSAGGNEQFF.